This entry describes one T cell receptor (beta chain). It was genomic DNA that served as the template for profiling TCR beta VDJ and CDR3. TCRdb used MiXCR to reprocess the reads, holding one entry per CDR3 protein. The data hold approximately 170,000 distinct CDR3 sequences, with roughly 45% observed a single time. The data were taken from a study of CD8+CD57+ T cells in acquired aplastic anemia. Sequenced patients had shown CD8+CD57+ cell expansion by flow cytometry. Every patient presented with severe acquired aplastic anemia. Blood was sampled before the patients had received any therapy. Germline values: CDR1 WNHNN, CDR2 SYGVQD (reference sequence). V lost 6 bases to trimming and J lost 4 bases, with 6 bases between them. The CDR3 runs 11 residues.

This clonotype was sampled from a human donor with aplastic anemia. This chain joins TRBV10-1 and TRBJ1-1; D remains unclear. Sequenced input: sorted CD4+, CD8+, or CD8+CD57+ T cells (not recorded which) from PBMCs. The CDR3 here is CASRLSTEAFF. For the CDR3, the DNA is TGCGCCAGCAGGCTGAGCACTGAAGCTTTCTTT.